This TCR beta chain was observed in a study of cytomegalovirus exposure and HLA in healthy donors. Study-level results: It was about 180 TCR beta chains that were listed as cytomegalovirus-associated. Reported results showed that the classifier diagnosed cytomegalovirus status with high specificity and sensitivity. In most subjects, TCR beta sequences reportedly gave accurate predictions of HLA-A and HLA-B alleles.

Worth noting for this clone: Antigen: not known.

The PCR was carried out with 60 Vbeta primers and 13 Jbeta primers. Measured with immunoSEQ multiplex PCR; TCRdb has only the in-frame clones, and not every one. The table has about 190,000 clones, roughly 86% seen once. Healthy people donating bone marrow made up the donors. V lost 2 bases and J 5 bases, leaving 3 bases between the germline ends. CDR1 and CDR2 from the germline V gene are SNHLY and FYNNEI. The CDR3 sequence is 12 residues long. The genes are TRBV2 and TRBJ2-2; D not certain. Sequences were obtained from PBMCs. This sequence was found in a woman between 18 and 29 years old in good health and CMV-seronegative. The DNA of the CDR3 is TGTGCCAGCAGTGAAACAACCGGGGAGCTGTTTTTT. Its protein product is CASSETTGELFF.